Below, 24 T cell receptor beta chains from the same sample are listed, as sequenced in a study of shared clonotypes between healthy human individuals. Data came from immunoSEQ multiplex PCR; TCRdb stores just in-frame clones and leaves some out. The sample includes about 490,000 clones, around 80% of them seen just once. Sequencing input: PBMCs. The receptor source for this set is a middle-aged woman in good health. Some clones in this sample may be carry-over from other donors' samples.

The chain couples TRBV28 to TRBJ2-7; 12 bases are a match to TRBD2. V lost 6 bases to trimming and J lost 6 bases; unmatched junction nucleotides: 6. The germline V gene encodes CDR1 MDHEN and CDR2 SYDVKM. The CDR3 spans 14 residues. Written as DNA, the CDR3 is TGTGCCAGCAGACGCGGACTAGCGGGACTCGAGCAGTACTTC. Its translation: CASRRGLAGLEQYF.

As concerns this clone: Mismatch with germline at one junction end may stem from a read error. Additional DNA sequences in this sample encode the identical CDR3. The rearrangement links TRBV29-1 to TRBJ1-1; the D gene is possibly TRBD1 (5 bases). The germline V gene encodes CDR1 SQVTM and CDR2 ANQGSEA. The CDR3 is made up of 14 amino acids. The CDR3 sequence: CSVASGASNTEAFF. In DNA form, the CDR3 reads TGCAGCGTTGCCTCCGGGGCGTCTAACACTGAGGCTTTCTTT. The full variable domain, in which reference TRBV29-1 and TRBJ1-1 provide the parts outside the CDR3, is SAVISQKPSRDICQRGTSLTIQCQVDSQVTMMFWYRQQPGQSLTLIATANQGSEATYESGFVIDKFPISRPNLTFSTLTVSNMSPEDSSIYLCSVASGASNTEAFFGQGTRLTVV.

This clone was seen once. The CDR3 is CASHHAEETQYF. CDR3 sequence (DNA): TGTGCCAGCCACCACGCCGAAGAGACCCAGTACTTC. The genes are TRBV18 and TRBJ2-5; no clear D gene. The length of the CDR3 is 12 residues. Trimming took 8 bases from V and 3 from J, leaving 10 bases between them. CDR1 is KGHSH and CDR2 is LQKENI in the germline V gene.

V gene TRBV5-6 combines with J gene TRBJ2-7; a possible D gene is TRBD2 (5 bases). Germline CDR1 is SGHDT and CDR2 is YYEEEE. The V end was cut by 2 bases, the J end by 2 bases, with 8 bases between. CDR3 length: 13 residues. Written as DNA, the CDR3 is TGTGCCAGCAGCTTCGGACTCGCCTACGAGCAGTACTTC. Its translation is CASSFGLAYEQYF.

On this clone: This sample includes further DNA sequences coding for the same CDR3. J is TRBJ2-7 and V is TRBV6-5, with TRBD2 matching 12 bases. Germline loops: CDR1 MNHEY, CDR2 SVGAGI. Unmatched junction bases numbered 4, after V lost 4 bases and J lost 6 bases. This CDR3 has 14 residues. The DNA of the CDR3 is TGTGCCAGCAGTTCGGGACTAGCGGGTGGCGAGCAGTACTTC. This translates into CASSSGLAGGEQYF.

The CDR3 protein is CASSSQGAGANVLTF. In DNA, the CDR3 is TGTGCCAGCAGTTCACAGGGGGCGGGGGCCAACGTCCTGACTTTC. The V gene is TRBV6-5, the J gene TRBJ2-6; 9 bases line up with TRBD1. J was trimmed by 4 bases and V by 4 bases; bases with no gene match: 2. Germline-derived CDR1 and CDR2 are MNHEY and SVGAGI. The CDR3 is 15 residues long.

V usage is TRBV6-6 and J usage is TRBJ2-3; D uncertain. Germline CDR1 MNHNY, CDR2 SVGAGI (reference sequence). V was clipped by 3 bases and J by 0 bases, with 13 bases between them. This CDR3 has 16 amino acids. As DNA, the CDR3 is TGTGCCAGCAGTTATATTGGGGTCAGAAGCACAGATACGCAGTATTTT. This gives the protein CASSYIGVRSTDTQYF.

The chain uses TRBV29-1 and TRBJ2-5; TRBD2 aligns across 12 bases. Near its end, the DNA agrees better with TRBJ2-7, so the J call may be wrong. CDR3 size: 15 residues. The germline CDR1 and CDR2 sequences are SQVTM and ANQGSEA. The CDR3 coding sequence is TGCAGCGTTGGACTAGCGGGAGTAGCCCCCCTCGAGCAGTACTTC. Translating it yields CSVGLAGVAPLEQYF.

Written as DNA, the CDR3 is TGTGCCAGCTCACCTTCGGTAGCGGCACCGAGCTCCTACAATGAGCAGTTCTTC. This translates into CASSPSVAAPSSYNEQFF. The V call is TRBV18, the J call TRBJ2-1, with D perhaps matching TRBD2 (6 bases). This CDR3 has 18 residues. V lost 3 bases and J 0 bases, leaving 18 bases between the germline ends. CDR1 and CDR2 from the germline V gene are KGHSH and LQKENI.

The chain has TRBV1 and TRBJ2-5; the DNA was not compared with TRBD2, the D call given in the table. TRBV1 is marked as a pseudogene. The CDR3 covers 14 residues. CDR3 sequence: CTSGGGVSRETQYF. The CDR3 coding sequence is TGCACCAGCGGGGGAGGGGTGTCGAGAGAGACCCAGTACTTC.

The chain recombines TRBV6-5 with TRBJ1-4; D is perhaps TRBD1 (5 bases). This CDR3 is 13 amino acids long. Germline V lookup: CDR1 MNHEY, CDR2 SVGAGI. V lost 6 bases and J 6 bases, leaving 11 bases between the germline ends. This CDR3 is CASRKGPHEKLFF. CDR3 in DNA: TGTGCCAGCAGGAAGGGGCCTCATGAAAAACTGTTTTTT.

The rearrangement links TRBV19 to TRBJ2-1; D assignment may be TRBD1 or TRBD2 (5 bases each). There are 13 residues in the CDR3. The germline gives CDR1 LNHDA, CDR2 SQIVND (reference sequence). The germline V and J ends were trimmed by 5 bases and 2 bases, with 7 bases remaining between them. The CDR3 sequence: CASSEGTYNEQFF. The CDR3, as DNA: TGTGCCAGTAGTGAGGGGACCTACAATGAGCAGTTCTTC.

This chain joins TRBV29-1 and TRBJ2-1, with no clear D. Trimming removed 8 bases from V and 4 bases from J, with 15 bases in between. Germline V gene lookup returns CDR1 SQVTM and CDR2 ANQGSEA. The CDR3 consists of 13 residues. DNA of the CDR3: TGCAGCTCCCTGTCCCAAACTTACAATGAGCAGTTCTTC. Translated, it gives CSSLSQTYNEQFF.

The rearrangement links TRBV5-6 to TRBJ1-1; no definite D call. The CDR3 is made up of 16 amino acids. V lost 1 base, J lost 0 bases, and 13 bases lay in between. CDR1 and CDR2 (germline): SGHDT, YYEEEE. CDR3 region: CASSLLGSTMNTEAFF. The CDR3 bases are TGTGCCAGCAGCTTGTTGGGCAGTACTATGAACACTGAAGCTTTCTTT.

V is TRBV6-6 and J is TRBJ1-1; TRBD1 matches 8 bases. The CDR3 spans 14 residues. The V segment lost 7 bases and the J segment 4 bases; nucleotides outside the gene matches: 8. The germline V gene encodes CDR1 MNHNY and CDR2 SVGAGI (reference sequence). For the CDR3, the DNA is TGTGCCAGCAACCCGGCAGGGGGCCTCACTGAAGCTTTCTTT. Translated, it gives CASNPAGGLTEAFF.

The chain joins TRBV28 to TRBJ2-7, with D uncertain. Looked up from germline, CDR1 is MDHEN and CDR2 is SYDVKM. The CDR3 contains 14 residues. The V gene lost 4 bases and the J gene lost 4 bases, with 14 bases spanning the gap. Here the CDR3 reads CASSSPSEVYEQYF. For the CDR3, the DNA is TGTGCCAGCAGTTCCCCCTCAGAGGTTTACGAGCAGTACTTC.

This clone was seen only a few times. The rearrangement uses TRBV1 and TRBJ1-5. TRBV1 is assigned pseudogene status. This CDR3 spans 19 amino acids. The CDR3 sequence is CTSSQDPGLPVSSNQPQHF. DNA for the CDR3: TGCACCAGCAGCCAAGATCCGGGACTCCCAGTCTCTAGCAATCAGCCCCAGCATTTT.

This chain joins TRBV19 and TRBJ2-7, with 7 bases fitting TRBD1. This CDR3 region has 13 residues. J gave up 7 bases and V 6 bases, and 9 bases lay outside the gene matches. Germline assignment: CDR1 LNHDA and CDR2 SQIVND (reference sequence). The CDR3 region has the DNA TGTGCCAGTAGCGAGGACAGGTGGCGTGAGCAGTACTTC. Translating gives CASSEDRWREQYF.

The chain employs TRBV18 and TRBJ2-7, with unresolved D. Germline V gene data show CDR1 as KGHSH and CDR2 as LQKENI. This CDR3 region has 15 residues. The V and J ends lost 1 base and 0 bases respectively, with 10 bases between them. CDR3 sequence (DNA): TGTGCCAGCTCACCACTTGGCATTAGCTCCTACGAGCAGTACTTC. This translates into CASSPLGISSYEQYF.

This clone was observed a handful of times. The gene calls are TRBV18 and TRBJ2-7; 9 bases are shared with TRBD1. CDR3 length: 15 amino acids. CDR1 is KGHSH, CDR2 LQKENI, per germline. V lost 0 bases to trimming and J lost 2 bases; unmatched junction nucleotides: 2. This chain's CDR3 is CASSPPDRGTYEQYF. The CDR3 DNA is TGTGCCAGCTCACCACCGGACAGGGGTACCTACGAGCAGTACTTC.

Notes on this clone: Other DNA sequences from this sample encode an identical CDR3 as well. CDR3 sequence (DNA): TGTGCCACCAGCAGAGATGGACGGTCCTACAATGAGCAGTTCTTC. Amino acid sequence: CATSRDGRSYNEQFF. This chain links TRBV15 with TRBJ2-1, with D unclear. Germline values: CDR1 LNHNV, CDR2 YYDKDF (reference sequence). Trimming took 0 bases from V and 1 from J, leaving 7 bases between them. This CDR3 has 15 amino acids.

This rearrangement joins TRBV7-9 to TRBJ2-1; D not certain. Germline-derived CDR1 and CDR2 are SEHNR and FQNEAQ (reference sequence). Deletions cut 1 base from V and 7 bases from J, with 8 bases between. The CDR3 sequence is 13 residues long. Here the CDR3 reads CASSLVPPNEQFF. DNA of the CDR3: TGTGCCAGCAGCTTAGTCCCGCCAAATGAGCAGTTCTTC. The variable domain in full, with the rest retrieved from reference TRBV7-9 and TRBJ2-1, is DTGVSQNPRHKITKRGQNVTFRCDPISEHNRLYWYRQTLGQGPEFLTYFQNEAQLEKSRLLSDRFSAERPKGSFSTLEIQRTEQGDSAMYLCASSLVPPNEQFFGPGTRLTVL.

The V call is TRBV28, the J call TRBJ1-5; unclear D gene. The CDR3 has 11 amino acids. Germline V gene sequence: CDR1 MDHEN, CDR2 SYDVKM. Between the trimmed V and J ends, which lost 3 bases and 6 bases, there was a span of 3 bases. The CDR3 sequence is CASSFGQPQHF. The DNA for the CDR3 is TGTGCCAGCAGTTTTGGTCAGCCCCAGCATTTT.

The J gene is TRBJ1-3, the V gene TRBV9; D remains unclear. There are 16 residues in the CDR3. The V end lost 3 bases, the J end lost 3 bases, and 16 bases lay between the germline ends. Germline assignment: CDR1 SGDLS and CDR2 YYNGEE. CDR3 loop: CASSADLRLDGNTIYF. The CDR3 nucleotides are TGTGCCAGCAGCGCCGATCTCCGCCTTGATGGAAACACCATATATTTT.